Presented here are 20 T cell receptor beta chains from one specimen sequenced in a study of shared T cell receptors in the human thymus. Data came from immunoSEQ multiplex PCR; TCRdb stores just in-frame clones and leaves some out. Found here are approximately 760,000 clones, 70% to 90% of them singletons; the top ten hold around 0.0094%. These data are also associated with another study on human thymus T cells.

The specimen sequenced was thymocytes. These receptors all stem from a girl younger than two with a congenital heart defect.

This clone came up once. The gene calls are TRBV7-2 and TRBJ1-6; 9 nucleotides match TRBD1. This CDR3 is 17 amino acids long. The V gene's germline CDR1 is SGHTA and CDR2 FQGNSA. Trimming removed 4 bases from V and 7 bases from J; junction bases left unmatched: 11. This chain's CDR3 is CASSSRVDRGVNSPLHF. DNA for the CDR3: TGTGCCAGCAGCTCACGAGTAGACAGGGGGGTAAATTCACCCCTCCACTTT.

The chain joins TRBV11-2 to TRBJ2-7, with 7 bases matching TRBD2. This CDR3 contains 18 residues. Germline loops: CDR1 SGHAT, CDR2 FQNNGV. J gave up 2 bases and V 1 base, and 14 bases lay outside the gene matches. The CDR3 here is CASSLVSQKWGGPYEQYF. CDR3 in DNA: TGTGCCAGCAGCTTAGTTAGTCAGAAGTGGGGGGGTCCCTACGAGCAGTACTTC.

The V gene is TRBV7-9, the J gene TRBJ1-2, with D unclear. The V gene's germline CDR1 is SEHNR and CDR2 FQNEAQ (reference sequence). The germline V and J ends were trimmed by 5 bases and 7 bases, with 14 bases remaining between them. This CDR3 has 13 amino acids. Here the CDR3 reads CASSNKEEAGYTF. The CDR3 DNA reads TGTGCCAGCAGCAACAAGGAGGAGGCTGGCTACACCTTC.

The rearrangement links TRBV7-9 to TRBJ2-1; D is unclear. V lost 4 bases to trimming and J lost 0 bases, with 10 bases between them. This CDR3 comprises 15 residues. Germline V gene data show CDR1 as SEHNR and CDR2 as FQNEAQ (reference sequence). DNA for the CDR3: TGTGCCAGCAGCTGGAGTGTGAGCTCCTACAATGAGCAGTTCTTC. It specifies CASSWSVSSYNEQFF. Drawing the rest from reference TRBV7-9 and TRBJ2-1, the complete variable domain is DTGVSQNPRHKITKRGQNVTFRCDPISEHNRLYWYRQTLGQGPEFLTYFQNEAQLEKSRLLSDRFSAERPKGSFSTLEIQRTEQGDSAMYLCASSWSVSSYNEQFFGPGTRLTVL.

The rearrangement links TRBV9 to TRBJ2-5; D is ambiguous. Deletions cut 3 bases from V and 3 bases from J, with 6 bases between. The CDR3 is 12 residues long. Germline V gene sequence: CDR1 SGDLS, CDR2 YYNGEE. CDR3 nucleotide sequence: TGTGCCAGCAGCGGGGCAGAAGAGACCCAGTACTTC. It translates to CASSGAEETQYF.

This clone was detected once. The chain employs TRBV6-5 and TRBJ2-1; 7 bases match TRBD2. Germline CDR1 and CDR2: MNHEY and SVGAGI. This CDR3 is 16 amino acids long. J was trimmed by 1 base and V by 0 bases; bases with no gene match: 3. DNA for the CDR3: TGTGCCAGCAGTTACTCGGGGGGGGGTTCCTACAATGAGCAGTTCTTC. This gives the protein CASSYSGGGSYNEQFF.

J is TRBJ1-2 and V is TRBV7-3, with a weak D call TRBD1 (5 bases). In germline, CDR1 is SGHTA, CDR2 FQGTGA. CDR3 size: 13 residues. The V gene lost 5 bases and the J gene lost 6 bases, with 13 bases spanning the gap. In DNA form, the CDR3 reads TGTGCCAGCAGCAACCAGGGAGGGGATGGCTACACCTTC. It encodes CASSNQGGDGYTF.

J is TRBJ2-7 and V is TRBV7-9; TRBD1 matches 9 bases. Losses at the gene ends were 5 bases for V and 3 bases for J; bases not matched to a gene: 20. CDR1 SEHNR and CDR2 FQNEAQ come from the germline V gene (reference sequence). CDR3 size: 19 residues. The CDR3 region is CASSPIGGQGPLPIYEQYF. CDR3 nucleotide sequence: TGTGCCAGCAGCCCGATCGGGGGACAGGGCCCACTTCCCATCTACGAGCAGTACTTC. The full variable domain, rest sourced from reference TRBV7-9 and TRBJ2-7, is DTGVSQNPRHKITKRGQNVTFRCDPISEHNRLYWYRQTLGQGPEFLTYFQNEAQLEKSRLLSDRFSAERPKGSFSTLEIQRTEQGDSAMYLCASSPIGGQGPLPIYEQYFGPGTRLTVT.

This clone was detected only a few times. The chain carries TRBV6-1 and TRBJ1-1, with 7 bases lining up with TRBD1. The CDR3 spans 16 residues. Germline V gene lookup returns CDR1 MNHNS and CDR2 SASEGT. J gave up 4 bases and V 4 bases, and 12 bases lay outside the gene matches. CDR3 nucleotides: TGTGCCAGCAGTGTGTCCCCTTCCCCAGGGGGCACTGAAGCTTTCTTT. This encodes CASSVSPSPGGTEAFF.

The V call is TRBV11-2, the J call TRBJ1-4, with D possibly TRBD1 on 5 matching bases. The CDR3 runs 16 residues. The V gene lost 5 bases and the J gene lost 0 bases, with 13 bases spanning the gap. Germline CDR1 is SGHAT and CDR2 is FQNNGV. The CDR3 sequence: CASSITGYPTNEKLFF. The CDR3 DNA is TGTGCCAGCAGCATAACAGGATACCCAACTAATGAAAAACTGTTTTTT.

The genes are TRBV27 and TRBJ1-2; TRBD1 aligns across 7 bases. The CDR3 sequence is 13 residues long. The germline CDR1 and CDR2 sequences are MNHEY and SMNVEV (reference sequence). The J segment lost 7 bases and the V segment lost 5 bases, leaving 7 bases of the junction unmatched. CDR3 in DNA: TGTGCCAGCAGTCCTAGGGGACAGTTTGGCTACACCTTC. Residues: CASSPRGQFGYTF.

The gene calls are TRBV28 and TRBJ2-3, with D possibly matching TRBD2 (6 bases). This CDR3 has 12 residues. The V gene lost 6 bases and the J gene lost 7 bases, with 11 bases spanning the gap. The germline V gene encodes CDR1 MDHEN and CDR2 SYDVKM. CDR3 sequence reads: CASRGRGNTQYF. The DNA of the CDR3 is TGTGCCAGCAGGGGGCGGGGAAATACGCAGTATTTT.

The V and J genes are TRBV9 and TRBJ2-2; 9 positions match TRBD2. Germline CDR1 SGDLS, CDR2 YYNGEE. The CDR3 has 16 amino acids. The V and J ends lost 4 bases and 3 bases, in that order; junction bases with no gene match: 7. DNA of the CDR3: TGTGCCAGCAGCCCCCAGCGGGGGGCTTACACCGGGGAGCTGTTTTTT. This gives the protein CASSPQRGAYTGELFF.

The genes are TRBV2 and TRBJ1-2, with 8 nucleotides matching TRBD1. The CDR3 is 18 residues long. The junction had 19 bases not matched to a gene; V was cut back by 6 bases and J by 4 bases. Germline V lookup: CDR1 SNHLY, CDR2 FYNNEI. CDR3 DNA sequence: TGTGCCAGCAGATTGGGGGTCAGGGGGCGCCTACTAGGCTATGGCTACACCTTC. This encodes CASRLGVRGRLLGYGYTF.

The chain recombines TRBV19 with TRBJ1-2, with D possibly being TRBD1 (5 bases). CDR3 length: 13 residues. The V gene lost 2 bases and the J gene lost 12 bases, with 16 bases spanning the gap. Germline V CDR1 and CDR2: LNHDA, SQIVND (reference sequence). The CDR3 coding sequence is TGTGCCAGTAGTATACAGGGCCTTGGGCACGACACCTTC. Translation gives CASSIQGLGHDTF.

The chain joins TRBV29-1 to TRBJ2-1; 9 bases fit TRBD1. The V and J ends lost 6 bases and 3 bases, in that order; junction bases with no gene match: 9. The V gene's germline CDR1 is SQVTM and CDR2 ANQGSEA. This CDR3 region has 15 residues. The CDR3 sequence: CSVLRQGVGYNEQFF. The CDR3 region has the DNA TGCAGCGTCCTCCGACAGGGGGTTGGCTACAATGAGCAGTTCTTC.

This sequence joins TRBV7-9 and TRBJ2-1; TRBD1 might be the D (5 bases). The germline V gene encodes CDR1 SEHNR and CDR2 FQNEAQ (reference sequence). Between the trimmed V and J ends, which lost 3 bases and 4 bases, there was a span of 10 bases. The CDR3 runs 14 residues. CDR3 DNA: TGTGCCAGCAGCTTCCAGGGTATATACAATGAGCAGTTCTTC. This translates into CASSFQGIYNEQFF.

The rearrangement joins TRBV9 to TRBJ1-2, with D possibly TRBD1 on 5 matching bases. CDR3 size: 15 residues. CDR1 and CDR2 from the germline V gene are SGDLS and YYNGEE. V shed 1 base and J shed 6 bases, with 16 bases lying between them. The DNA for the CDR3 is TGTGCCAGCAGCGTAAGCGGGGCTCCGGTTCATGGCTACACCTTC. As protein: CASSVSGAPVHGYTF.

V usage is TRBV9 and J usage is TRBJ2-1; D is possibly TRBD2 (6 bases). There are 12 residues in the CDR3. The V end lost 3 bases, the J end lost 11 bases, and 12 bases lay between the germline ends. Germline CDR1 SGDLS, CDR2 YYNGEE. The CDR3 reads CASSGRGLQQFF. The CDR3 DNA sequence: TGTGCCAGCAGCGGGCGGGGACTTCAGCAGTTCTTC. The full variable domain, completed using reference TRBV9 and TRBJ2-1, is DSGVTQTPKHLITATGQRVTLRCSPRSGDLSVYWYQQSLDQGLQFLIQYYNGEERAKGNILERFSAQQFPDLHSELNLSSLELGDSALYFCASSGRGLQQFFGPGTRLTVL.

This chain joins TRBV28 and TRBJ1-1; 11 bases match TRBD1. CDR1 is MDHEN and CDR2 is SYDVKM in the germline V gene. Trimming at V came to 6 bases and at J to 7 bases, leaving 16 bases not matched to a gene. The CDR3 is 17 amino acids. As DNA, the CDR3 is TGTGCCAGCAGCCACAAGCCCGGGACAGGGGGATCGGGTGAAGCTTTCTTT. Protein sequence: CASSHKPGTGGSGEAFF.